This paragraph covers one T cell receptor (beta chain) sequence. No antigen is known for it. The data derive from a study of cytomegalovirus exposure and HLA in healthy donors. Study summary: A prior analysis found about 110 million unique TCR beta sequences from 170 million or so T cells. Study results and caveats: An Asian-associated ancestry cluster reportedly showed fewer N-insertions than the approximately 670-donor mean in a later analysis. A classifier reportedly called cytomegalovirus status with high sensitivity and specificity.

CDR1 is MNHNS and CDR2 is SASEGT in the germline V gene. V was pared by 2 bases and J by 3 bases, with 10 bases between. This CDR3 region has 14 residues. The PCR employed 60 Vbeta primers together with 13 Jbeta primers. Clones were read by immunoSEQ multiplex PCR, and TCRdb kept only the in-frame ones, dropping some. The table shows 150,000 to 200,000 clones, with about 80% occurring only once. This chain connects TRBV6-1 to TRBJ1-1; possible D gene TRBD1, 6 bases. The sequence was obtained from a woman in her 30s in good health and CMV-seronegative. The sample was PBMCs. This CDR3 reads CASSELGTYTEAFF. In DNA, the CDR3 is TGTGCCAGCAGTGAACTAGGGACATACACTGAAGCTTTCTTT.